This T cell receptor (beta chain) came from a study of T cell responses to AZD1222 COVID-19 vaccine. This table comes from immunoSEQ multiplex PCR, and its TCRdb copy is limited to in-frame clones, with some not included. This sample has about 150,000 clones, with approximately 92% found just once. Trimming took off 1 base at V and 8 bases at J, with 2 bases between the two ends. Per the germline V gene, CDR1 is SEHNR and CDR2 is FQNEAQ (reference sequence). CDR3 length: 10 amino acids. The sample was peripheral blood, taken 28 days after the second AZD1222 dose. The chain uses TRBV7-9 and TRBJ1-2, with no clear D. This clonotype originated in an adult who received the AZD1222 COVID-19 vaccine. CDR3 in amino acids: CASSLDGYTF. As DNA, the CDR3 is TGTGCCAGCAGCTTAGACGGCTACACCTTC.